These 25 T cell receptor beta chains share one sample of origin, sequenced in a study of human T cells and chemical hapten exposure. TCRdb redid the calling of the RACE reads with MiXCR, one entry per CDR3 protein. The sample yields around 250,000 distinct CDR3 sequences, approximately 8.4% seen once. Time point defined: pre-sensitization, week 0. Stated treatment: therapeutic diphenylcyclopropenone sensitization with weekly scalp DPC. Sequencing used whole blood, obtained in connection with sensitization to the hapten diphenylcyclopropenone (DPC). The receptors come from a middle-aged woman with alopecia areata. Some clones in this sample may be carry-over from other donors' samples.

This clonotype was found a few times. The V gene is TRBV3-1, the J gene TRBJ2-5; weak D call: TRBD2 (5 bases). Germline V gene sequence: CDR1 LGHDT, CDR2 YNNKEL (reference sequence). V was cut by 1 base and J by 4 bases, with 7 bases left in between. The CDR3 has 13 amino acids. Here the CDR3 reads CASSQGEGETQYF. CDR3 coding DNA: TGTGCCAGCAGCCAAGGAGAGGGAGAGACCCAGTACTTC.

With regard to this clonotype: The germline gene is not matched at one end of the junction; a read error may be the cause. The chain recombines TRBV28 with TRBJ2-7, with a possible D match to TRBD2 (6 bases). Germline V lookup: CDR1 MDHEN, CDR2 SYDVKM. This CDR3 contains 15 residues. The CDR3: CVSSTLFAGSYEQYF. CDR3 coding DNA: TGTGTCAGCAGCACCCTTTTCGCGGGAAGCTACGAGCAGTACTTC. Full variable domain (remainder filled in from reference TRBV28 and TRBJ2-7): DVKVTQSSRYLVKRTGEKVFLECVQDMDHENMFWYRQDPGLGLRLIYFSYDVKMKEKGDIPEGYSVSREKKERFSLILESASTNQTSMYLCVSSTLFAGSYEQYFGPGTRLTVT.

The V gene is TRBV7-9, the J gene TRBJ1-1; D is possibly TRBD1 (6 bases). The CDR3 loop spans 13 amino acids. In germline, CDR1 is SEHNR, CDR2 FQNEAQ (reference sequence). The V end lost 5 bases, the J end lost 4 bases, and 11 bases lay between the germline ends. The CDR3 DNA reads TGTGCCAGCAGCCTCTCAGGGGTCACTGAAGCTTTCTTT. This codes for CASSLSGVTEAFF.

This clonotype came up many times. The chain carries TRBV20-1 and TRBJ2-7, with D possibly TRBD1 on 5 matching bases. The CDR3 consists of 16 residues. Between the trimmed V and J ends, which lost 0 bases and 6 bases, there was a span of 21 bases. The germline V gene has CDR1 DFQATT and CDR2 SNEGSKA (reference sequence). The CDR3, as DNA: TGCAGTGCTAGAGATGCTCGCAACAGGATTTCTGGCGAGCAGTACTTC. As protein: CSARDARNRISGEQYF.

V and J are TRBV6-6 and TRBJ2-1; the D gene is possibly TRBD1 (6 bases). The CDR3 is 13 residues long. Germline-derived CDR1 and CDR2 are MNHNY and SVGAGI (reference sequence). V lost 6 bases to trimming and J lost 8 bases, with 14 bases between them. This chain's CDR3 is CASSPRRGYEQFF. The CDR3 DNA reads TGTGCCAGCAGCCCCCGCAGGGGCTATGAGCAGTTCTTC.

The V call is TRBV6-1, the J call TRBJ2-5; TRBD1 is a possible D gene (5 bases). V lost 3 bases and J 3 bases, leaving 11 bases between the germline ends. CDR1 is MNHNS, CDR2 SASEGT, per germline. CDR3 length: 14 amino acids. This CDR3 reads CASSDRQTEETQYF. CDR3 nucleotides: TGTGCCAGCAGTGATAGACAGACTGAAGAGACCCAGTACTTC.

On this clonotype: This sequence may be a read error, since a much larger clone differs from it by one base. J is TRBJ2-1 and V is TRBV29-1; 14 bases align to TRBD2. Germline V gene sequence: CDR1 SQVTM, CDR2 ANQGSEA. The CDR3 length is 16 residues. The CDR3 region has the DNA TGCAGCGTTGAAGACTTCGGGACTAGCGGGAGATATGAGCGGTTCTTC. It yields the protein CSVEDFGTSGRYERFF.

This clonotype was counted between two and nine times. The rearrangement links TRBV10-3 to TRBJ2-5; D possibly uses TRBD1 or TRBD2 (5 bases each). Trimming took off 10 bases at V and 0 bases at J, with 9 bases between the two ends. Per the germline V gene, CDR1 is ENHRY and CDR2 is SYGVKD. This CDR3 comprises 12 residues. The CDR3 sequence: CATGTYQETQYF. The CDR3 nucleotides read TGTGCCACAGGGACGTACCAAGAGACCCAGTACTTC.

The chain employs TRBV14 and TRBJ2-1, with TRBD2 matching 7 bases. Trimming removed 4 bases from V and 4 bases from J; junction bases left unmatched: 10. Germline values: CDR1 SGHDN, CDR2 FVKESK. The CDR3 runs to 16 residues. CDR3 protein: CASSPGWASGYNEQFF. The CDR3 bases are TGTGCCAGCAGCCCTGGCTGGGCTAGCGGATACAATGAGCAGTTCTTC.

This chain joins TRBV4-3 and TRBJ1-3; no reliable D call. The CDR3 length is 15 residues. Germline V gives CDR1 LGHNA, CDR2 YSLEER. Between the trimmed V and J ends, which lost 1 base and 3 bases, there was a span of 10 bases. This chain's CDR3 is CASSQGPGFGNTIYF. In DNA, the CDR3 is TGCGCCAGCAGCCAAGGTCCGGGGTTTGGAAACACCATATATTTT.

This clonotype was detected ten times or more. The chain uses TRBV5-1 and TRBJ1-4; D gene ambiguous. CDR3 length equals 14 residues. Trimming cost V 2 bases and J 0 bases, with 5 bases left between them. The germline V gene encodes CDR1 SGHRS and CDR2 YFSETQ. This CDR3 reads CASSFDPTNEKLFF. The CDR3 nucleotides read TGCGCCAGCAGCTTTGACCCAACTAATGAAAAACTGTTTTTT.

This chain joins TRBV12-3 or TRBV12-4 and TRBJ2-5; 11 positions match TRBD2. The V gene end was trimmed by 6 bases and the J gene end by 5 bases; junction bases not matched to a gene: 11. This CDR3 region has 16 residues. CDR3 loop: CASSWSGTSGIETQYF. DNA of the CDR3: TGTGCCAGCAGCTGGTCCGGGACTAGCGGTATCGAGACCCAGTACTTC.

The sample holds a few counts of this clonotype. The chain carries TRBV20-1 and TRBJ1-2; 7 bases agree with TRBD1. Germline lookup yields CDR1 DFQATT and CDR2 SNEGSKA (reference sequence). This CDR3 is 13 amino acids long. Unmatched junction bases numbered 6, after V lost 3 bases and J lost 5 bases. The DNA of the CDR3 is TGCAGTGCTAGGAGGACAGGTTCTTATGGCTACACCTTC. This translates into CSARRTGSYGYTF.

This clonotype occurred many times. CDR3 in amino acids: CASSSADRTGGAEQYF. In DNA form, the CDR3 reads TGTGCCAGCAGCTCGGCCGACCGGACAGGGGGCGCCGAGCAGTACTTC. The chain couples TRBV7-9 to TRBJ2-7; the match to TRBD1 covers 11 bases. This CDR3 is 16 amino acids long. CDR1 SEHNR and CDR2 FQNEAQ come from the germline V gene (reference sequence). Trimming removed 4 bases from V and 6 bases from J; junction bases left unmatched: 11.

The rearrangement links TRBV7-3 to TRBJ2-1, with D hard to call. The V end was cut by 2 bases, the J end by 0 bases, with 11 bases between. The CDR3 spans 16 residues. CDR1 and CDR2 from the germline V gene are SGHTA and FQGTGA. The CDR3 reads CASSLLVSSSYNEQFF. The CDR3 DNA is TGTGCCAGCAGCTTACTCGTCAGTAGCTCCTACAATGAGCAGTTCTTC.

The chain has TRBV10-3 and TRBJ2-3; D is possibly TRBD2 (6 bases). The V and J ends lost 10 bases and 5 bases respectively, with 13 bases between them. Germline assignment: CDR1 ENHRY and CDR2 SYGVKD. CDR3 size: 12 residues. The CDR3 reads CATGLSVDTQYF. CDR3 DNA sequence: TGTGCCACCGGACTATCCGTAGATACGCAGTATTTT.

This clonotype was found many times. The genes are TRBV20-1 and TRBJ1-5; D remains ambiguous. The V gene lost 3 bases and the J gene lost 1 base, with 7 bases spanning the gap. Per germline, CDR1 DFQATT and CDR2 SNEGSKA (reference sequence). This CDR3 region has 13 residues. CDR3 amino acids: CSASGGSNQPQHF. Here the CDR3 DNA reads TGCAGTGCTAGCGGAGGAAGCAATCAGCCCCAGCATTTT.

This chain uses TRBV2 with TRBJ2-2, with 7 bases identical to TRBD1. CDR3 length: 15 amino acids. Germline CDR1 reads SNHLY; CDR2 reads FYNNEI. V shed 6 bases, J shed 5 bases, and the junction held 9 bases outside the gene matches. In DNA form, the CDR3 reads TGTGCCAGCAGGGCCCGGACAGGCGCAACCGGGGAGCTGTTTTTT. This sequence encodes CASRARTGATGELFF.

This clonotype was recorded many times. The rearrangement uses TRBV14 and TRBJ1-6; the match to TRBD1 covers 7 bases. After removal of 4 bases from V and 9 bases from J, the junction contained 3 bases not matched to a gene. The length of the CDR3 is 13 residues. In germline, CDR1 is SGHDN, CDR2 FVKESK. The CDR3 loop reads CASSPHRGSPLHF. The CDR3 DNA follows: TGTGCCAGCAGCCCCCACAGGGGTTCACCCCTCCACTTT. Looking up the rest from reference TRBV14 and TRBJ1-6 gives the full variable domain: EAGVTQFPSHSVIEKGQTVTLRCDPISGHDNLYWYRRVMGKEIKFLLHFVKESKQDESGMPNNRFLAERTGGTYSTLKVQPAELEDSGVYFCASSPHRGSPLHFGNGTRLTVT.

The chain couples TRBV5-1 to TRBJ2-1; 7 bases map to TRBD2. CDR1 is SGHRS, CDR2 YFSETQ, per germline. CDR3 size: 17 residues. V was pared by 3 bases and J by 2 bases, with 11 bases of the junction left unmatched. The CDR3 sequence: CASSSWAGRGTYNEQFF. Written as DNA, the CDR3 is TGCGCCAGCAGCTCCTGGGCAGGGCGGGGGACCTACAATGAGCAGTTCTTC.

This clonotype has at least ten counts. This rearrangement joins TRBV27 to TRBJ2-7; no definite D call. Trimming pared 11 bases from V and 3 bases from J, leaving 23 bases between. CDR3 length equals 15 residues. Germline values: CDR1 MNHEY, CDR2 SMNVEV (reference sequence). CDR3 DNA: TGTGCCGGCCCCCCCGAGGCCATCAACTTCTACGAGCAGTACTTC. Residues: CAGPPEAINFYEQYF.

The chain has TRBV6-6 and TRBJ2-7; D not certain. CDR3 length: 16 residues. Trimming pared 1 base from V and 5 bases from J, leaving 18 bases between. Looked up from germline, CDR1 is MNHNY and CDR2 is SVGAGI (reference sequence). The DNA for the CDR3 is TGTGCCAGCAGTTACTATGACCCGGAGATGGGGAACGAGCAGTACTTC. Amino acids: CASSYYDPEMGNEQYF.

This clonotype was observed a handful of times. The V gene is TRBV6-1, the J gene TRBJ1-4; D may be TRBD1 (5 bases). V lost 0 bases and J 7 bases, leaving 12 bases between the germline ends. The CDR3 has 15 amino acids. CDR1 and CDR2 from the germline V gene are MNHNS and SASEGT. CDR3 amino acids: CASSEASGRAEKLFF. The CDR3 nucleotides read TGTGCCAGCAGTGAAGCCTCAGGGAGAGCTGAAAAACTGTTTTTT.

V is TRBV7-2 and J is TRBJ2-1; perhaps TRBD1 as D (5 bases). CDR3 length equals 18 residues. Germline-derived CDR1 and CDR2 are SGHTA and FQGNSA. Trimming shortened V by 1 base and J by 12 bases, and 28 bases separated the two germline ends. DNA of the CDR3: TGTGCCAGCAGCTTAGAGGTAGGGGATTCAGGCCCCCGCGCAAGGCAGTTCTTC. Its translation: CASSLEVGDSGPRARQFF. The full variable domain, in which reference TRBV7-2 and TRBJ2-1 provide the parts outside the CDR3, is GAGVSQSPSNKVTEKGKDVELRCDPISGHTALYWYRQSLGQGLEFLIYFQGNSAPDKSGLPSDRFSAERTGGSVSTLTIQRTQQEDSAVYLCASSLEVGDSGPRARQFFGPGTRLTVL.

V and J are TRBV29-1 and TRBJ2-1; possibly TRBD2 for D (6 bases). Trimming took off 5 bases at V and 9 bases at J, with 17 bases between the two ends. The CDR3 totals 13 residues. CDR1 is SQVTM, CDR2 ANQGSEA, per germline. The CDR3 reads CSVITGGFGEQFF. DNA of the CDR3: TGCAGCGTTATCACCGGGGGTTTCGGTGAGCAGTTCTTC.